The 9 T cell receptor beta chains listed next were all sequenced from one sample in a study of Ad26.COV2.S vaccination and SARS-CoV-2 variants. As to treatment: some 20 received Ad26.COV2.S at low or high dose, single or two shots; a few received placebo; per-sample allocation not given. Following the first vaccine or placebo injection, samples were taken on day 63. Using immunoSEQ multiplex PCR, the repertoire was profiled, and TCRdb retains in-frame clones only, with some absent. The sample has 430,000 or so clones, roughly 89% seen once. The sequenced sample was peripheral blood, obtained in a trial of Ad26.COV2.S vaccine versus placebo. The origin of the receptors is a person aged 18-60 years who received the Ad26.COV2.S COVID-19 vaccine or a placebo.

This clone was seen once. The chain joins TRBV7-9 to TRBJ1-4, with a possible D match to TRBD1 (5 bases). The germline CDR1 and CDR2 sequences are SEHNR and FQNEAQ (reference sequence). The germline V and J ends were trimmed by 1 base and 4 bases, with 13 bases remaining between them. The CDR3 has 16 residues. The CDR3 loop reads CASSLVSGLGNEKLFF. The CDR3 region has the DNA TGTGCCAGCAGCTTAGTGTCGGGACTTGGTAATGAAAAACTGTTTTTT.

V gene TRBV28 combines with J gene TRBJ2-7, with 8 bases aligning to TRBD2. Looked up from germline, CDR1 is MDHEN and CDR2 is SYDVKM. With V trimmed by 2 bases and J by 0 bases, 3 bases remained unmatched. This CDR3 has 15 residues. The CDR3 loop is CASSLSGGSSYEQYV. In DNA, the CDR3 is TGTGCCAGCAGTTTAAGCGGGGGAAGCTCCTACGAGCAGTACGTC.

CDR3 sequence reads: CASSLYREGKNIQYF. The CDR3 nucleotides are TGTGCCAGCAGTTTATACAGGGAGGGCAAAAACATTCAGTACTTC. The gene calls are TRBV27 and TRBJ2-4; D is perhaps TRBD2 (7 bases). The V end was cut by 1 base, the J end by 3 bases, with 10 bases between. In germline, CDR1 is MNHEY, CDR2 SMNVEV (reference sequence). The CDR3 has 15 residues.

The CDR3 region is CASSFARAPDTQYF. In DNA form, the CDR3 reads TGTGCCAGCAGTTTTGCCAGGGCCCCAGATACGCAGTATTTT. J is TRBJ2-3 and V is TRBV28; TRBD1 is a possible D gene (5 bases). This CDR3 spans 14 amino acids. V lost 3 bases and J lost 4, with 11 bases in between. Germline-derived CDR1 and CDR2 are MDHEN and SYDVKM. The full variable domain, completed using reference TRBV28 and TRBJ2-3, is DVKVTQSSRYLVKRTGEKVFLECVQDMDHENMFWYRQDPGLGLRLIYFSYDVKMKEKGDIPEGYSVSREKKERFSLILESASTNQTSMYLCASSFARAPDTQYFGPGTRLTVL.

Here the CDR3 DNA reads TGTGCCAGCAGCTGGACTAGCGGTTCATACGAGCAGTACGTC. Protein product: CASSWTSGSYEQYV. The chain uses TRBV7-8 and TRBJ2-7; 10 nucleotides align to TRBD2. The trim removed 4 bases at V and 4 bases at J, leaving 4 bases unmatched. Per the germline V gene, CDR1 is SGHVS and CDR2 is FQNEAQ. The CDR3 covers 14 residues.

A single count supports this clone. The chain is built from TRBV15 and TRBJ2-7; D might be TRBD1 or TRBD2, each matching 5 bases. The germline CDR1 and CDR2 sequences are LNHNV and YYDKDF (reference sequence). The CDR3 runs to 13 residues. With 4 bases removed from V and 1 base from J, the gap between germline ends came to 8 bases. The DNA for the CDR3 is TGTGCCACCAGCACCAGGGAGTCCTACGAGCAGTACTTC. This codes for CATSTRESYEQYF.

This clone was observed once. The chain links TRBV11-3 to TRBJ1-1; weak D call: TRBD1 (5 bases). V was cut by 4 bases and J by 8 bases, with 11 bases left in between. CDR1 SGHNT and CDR2 YENEEA come from the germline V gene. The CDR3 runs 12 residues. The CDR3 bases are TGTGCCAGCAGCTCCTGGGGGGGAGAAGCTTTCTTT. As protein: CASSSWGGEAFF. Filled out from reference TRBV11-3 and TRBJ1-1, the complete variable domain reads EAGVVQSPRYKIIEKKQPVAFWCNPISGHNTLYWYLQNLGQGPELLIRYENEEAVDDSQLPKDRFSAERLKGVDSTLKIQPAELGDSAVYLCASSSWGGEAFFGQGTRLTVV.

CDR3 residues: CATSKLAGSYEQYV. The CDR3 bases are TGTGCCACCAGCAAACTAGCGGGGTCCTACGAGCAGTACGTC. This chain uses TRBV15 with TRBJ2-7; 10 bases are a match to TRBD2. Germline V gives CDR1 LNHNV, CDR2 YYDKDF (reference sequence). V shed 4 bases and J 1 base; nucleotides not matched to a gene: 1. The CDR3 runs to 14 residues.

This chain joins TRBV18 and TRBJ2-7; D ambiguous. The V end lost 4 bases, the J end lost 0 bases, and 10 bases lay between the germline ends. In germline, CDR1 is KGHSH, CDR2 LQKENI. The CDR3 has 14 amino acids. CDR3 coding DNA: TGTGCCAGCTCACTTTCCCAGACCTCCTACGAGCAGTACGTC. This codes for CASSLSQTSYEQYV.